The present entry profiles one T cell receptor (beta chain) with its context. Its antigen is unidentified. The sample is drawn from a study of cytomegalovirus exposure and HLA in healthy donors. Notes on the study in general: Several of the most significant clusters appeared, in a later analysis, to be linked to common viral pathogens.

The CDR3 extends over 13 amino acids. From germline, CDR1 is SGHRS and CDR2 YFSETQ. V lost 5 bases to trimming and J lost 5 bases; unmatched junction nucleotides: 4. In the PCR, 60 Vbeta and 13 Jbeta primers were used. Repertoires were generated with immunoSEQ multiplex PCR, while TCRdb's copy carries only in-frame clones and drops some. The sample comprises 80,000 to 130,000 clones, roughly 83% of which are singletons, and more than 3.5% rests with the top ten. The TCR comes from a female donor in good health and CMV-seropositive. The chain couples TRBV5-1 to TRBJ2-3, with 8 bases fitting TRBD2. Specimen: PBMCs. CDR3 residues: CASRGAGEDTQYF. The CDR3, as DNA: TGCGCCAGCAGGGGAGCGGGAGAAGATACGCAGTATTTT.